The rows below give T cell receptor beta chains drawn from one sample of a study of cytomegalovirus exposure and HLA in healthy donors. Using immunoSEQ multiplex PCR, the repertoire was profiled, and TCRdb retains in-frame clones only, with some absent. The sample shows 140,000 to 150,000 clones, 88% of them seen only once. The sequenced sample consisted of PBMCs. These receptors were collected from a middle-aged woman in good health and CMV-seronegative. Each CDR3 is given with its conserved first and last residue. D genes are given only for firm matches. Not all rows give a size; the values are once, few, many and, for expanded clones, a class.

>TRBV4-2|.|.|TRBJ2-2
TGTGCCAGCAGCCAAGATCGACAGATAAGGGTCGGGGAGCTGTTTTTT
CASSQDRQIRVGELFF
>TRBV28|few|TRBD1|TRBJ1-2
TGTGCCAGTCACAGGGGTGGGCTGAACTATGGCTACACCTTC
CASHRGGLNYGYTF
>TRBV7-9|.|TRBD2|TRBJ2-1
TGTTCCAGCAGCTTAGGGGCATGGGGACTAGCGGGAGCTGAGTTCTTC
CSSSLGAWGLAGAEFF
>TRBV5-6|.|TRBD1|TRBJ1-1
TGTGCCAGCAGTTGGGACAGAAACACTGAAGCTTTCTTT
CASSWDRNTEAFF
>TRBV7-9|once|TRBD2|TRBJ2-7
TGTGCCAGCAGGGCTAGCGGGATTTCCTACGAGCAGTACTTC
CASRASGISYEQYF
>TRBV7-2|.|.|TRBJ2-7
TGTGCCAGCAGCTTAGCCGTACTAGCCTACGAGCAGTACTTC
CASSLAVLAYEQYF
>TRBV30|.|TRBD2|TRBJ2-1
TGTGCCTGGCTAGCGGGAGGCTGGTTAGGTGAGCAGTTCTTC
CAWLAGGWLGEQFF
>TRBV6-6|.|TRBD1|TRBJ1-1
TGTGCCAGCGGGTCCCAGGGGGGAACTGAAGCTTTCTTT
CASGSQGGTEAFF
>TRBV7-9|.|TRBD1|TRBJ2-7
TGTGCCAGCAGCTGGACAGGGGACGAGCAGTACTTC
CASSWTGDEQYF
>TRBV2|.|.|TRBJ2-3
TGTGCCAGCAATTCACGAGCACTCGGCACAGATACGCAGTATTTT
CASNSRALGTDTQYF
>TRBV10-3|.|TRBD1|TRBJ1-1
TGTGCCGCCACCGGGACAGGGGACGATGAAGCTTTCTTT
CAATGTGDDEAFF
>TRBV6-5|.|.|TRBJ1-3
TGTGCCAGCAGTTGGGCCGGGGTCTCTGGAAACACCATATATTTT
CASSWAGVSGNTIYF